The 14 T cell receptor beta chains reported below all come from one sample, sequenced in a study of T cell responses to AZD1222 COVID-19 vaccine. Assay used: immunoSEQ multiplex PCR; TCRdb lists only in-frame clones, some missing. The sample lists 150,000 to 200,000 clones, 90% occurring once. Sample: peripheral blood, taken on day 0 of AZD1222 vaccination. The source of these receptors is an adult in good health.

The chain employs TRBV9 and TRBJ2-3; 10 bases are a match to TRBD2. The CDR3 sequence is 18 residues long. The germline V gene has CDR1 SGDLS and CDR2 YYNGEE. Trimming took 0 bases from V and 3 from J; bases not matched to a gene: 10. The CDR3 loop reads CASSVGTSGLSGTDTQYF. The CDR3 DNA reads as TGTGCCAGCAGCGTAGGGACTAGCGGTCTCTCGGGGACAGATACGCAGTATTTT.

The CDR3 spells CASGRSGGAGNEQFF. The CDR3 DNA sequence: TGTGCTAGTGGTCGAAGCGGGGGGGCAGGGAATGAGCAGTTCTTC. The chain links TRBV12-5 to TRBJ2-1; TRBD2 aligns across 10 bases. This CDR3 spans 15 amino acids. The ends lost 5 bases at V and 7 bases at J; junction bases unmatched: 8. CDR1 and CDR2 from the germline V gene are LGHNT and FRNRAP.

This rearrangement joins TRBV11-2 to TRBJ1-4; TRBD1 matches at 9 bases. The CDR3 consists of 13 residues. Trimming at V came to 6 bases and at J to 10 bases, leaving 6 bases not matched to a gene. Germline V gene lookup returns CDR1 SGHAT and CDR2 FQNNGV. CDR3 bases: TGTGCCAGCAGTGAGGGACAGGGATCAAAACTGTTTTTT. Its translation is CASSEGQGSKLFF.

V usage is TRBV7-2 and J usage is TRBJ1-5; possibly TRBD1 for D (6 bases). The CDR3 has 14 amino acids. Trimming left V 1 base short and J 7 bases short, with 11 bases between. CDR1 is SGHTA, CDR2 FQGNSA, per germline. The DNA for the CDR3 is TGTGCCAGCAGCTTAGGGTGGGGGCCCCAGCCCCAGCATTTT. Protein product: CASSLGWGPQPQHF.

This clone was counted once. The gene calls are TRBV7-8 and TRBJ1-3; no clear D gene. Germline V gene lookup returns CDR1 SGHVS and CDR2 FQNEAQ. V was shortened by 6 bases and J by 8 bases, with 20 bases between the two germline ends. The CDR3 has 15 residues. The CDR3 nucleotides are TGTGCCAGCAGTCCACGGGCCCCAGCCGGGGACACCATATATTTT. It encodes CASSPRAPAGDTIYF.

The chain employs TRBV19 and TRBJ2-3; either TRBD1 or TRBD2 may fit D (5 bases each). V lost 2 bases and J lost 5, with 14 bases in between. This CDR3 has 15 amino acids. Germline CDR1 and CDR2: LNHDA and SQIVND (reference sequence). The CDR3 sequence: CASSIYPRAGDTQYF. The CDR3 region has the DNA TGTGCCAGTAGTATATATCCCAGGGCGGGAGATACGCAGTATTTT. The variable domain in full, with the rest retrieved from reference TRBV19 and TRBJ2-3, is DGGITQSPKYLFRKEGQNVTLSCEQNLNHDAMYWYRQDPGQGLRLIYYSQIVNDFQKGDIAEGYSVSREKKESFPLTVTSAQKNPTAFYLCASSIYPRAGDTQYFGPGTRLTVL.

J is TRBJ2-2 and V is TRBV11-2, with D unclear. The germline CDR1 and CDR2 sequences are SGHAT and FQNNGV. With 3 bases removed from V and 4 bases from J, the gap between germline ends came to 6 bases. This CDR3 spans 13 amino acids. CDR3: CASSFTGTGELFF. The CDR3 DNA reads as TGTGCCAGCAGCTTCACGGGCACCGGGGAGCTGTTTTTT.

The rearrangement joins TRBV6-2 or TRBV6-3 to TRBJ1-2; 8 bases are a match to TRBD1. CDR1 is MNHEY, CDR2 SVGEGT, per germline. The CDR3 contains 15 residues. The trim removed 2 bases at V and 2 bases at J, leaving 4 bases unmatched. CDR3 sequence (DNA): TGTGCCAGCAGTTACGGACAGGGACCGAACTATGGCTACACCTTC. This encodes CASSYGQGPNYGYTF.

The chain uses TRBV30 and TRBJ1-1, with 9 bases that match TRBD1. Trimming cost V 4 bases and J 5 bases; bases outside gene matches: 8. Per germline, CDR1 GTSNPN and CDR2 SVGIG (reference sequence). This CDR3 is built from 14 residues. CDR3 DNA: TGTGCCTGGATGTCCTACAGGGGGCGAACTGAAGCTTTCTTT. Its protein product is CAWMSYRGRTEAFF. The full variable domain, completed using reference TRBV30 and TRBJ1-1, is SQTIHQWPATLVQPVGSPLSLECTVEGTSNPNLYWYRQAAGRGLQLLFYSVGIGQISSEVPQNLSASRPQDRQFILSSKKLLLSDSGFYLCAWMSYRGRTEAFFGQGTRLTVV.

This rearrangement joins TRBV5-6 to TRBJ2-7; no firm D call. Germline-derived CDR1 and CDR2 are SGHDT and YYEEEE. The V and J ends lost 1 base and 6 bases respectively, with 5 bases between them. The CDR3 is made up of 11 amino acids. CDR3 DNA: TGTGCCAGCAGCTTGTCGGCCGAGCAGTACTTC. Translation: CASSLSAEQYF.

CDR3 sequence reads: CASSLRGQHYGYTF. As DNA, the CDR3 is TGTGCCAGCAGCTTGAGGGGACAGCACTATGGCTACACCTTC. This chain connects TRBV5-4 to TRBJ1-2, with TRBD1 matching over 7 bases. The CDR3 runs 14 residues. V trimming: 1 base; J trimming: 3 bases; junction bases outside the gene matches: 3. The germline CDR1 and CDR2 sequences are SGHNT and YYREEE (reference sequence).

The CDR3 spells CASSQGVDLLDEQYF. CDR3 bases: TGTGCCAGCAGCCAAGGTGTGGACCTTCTGGACGAGCAGTACTTC. The V gene is TRBV4-2, the J gene TRBJ2-7, with D unclear. The CDR3 is 15 amino acids. The germline V and J ends were trimmed by 1 base and 5 bases, with 15 bases remaining between them. Per the germline V gene, CDR1 is LGHNA and CDR2 is YNFKEQ.

The V and J genes are TRBV9 and TRBJ1-2; no firm D call. The V gene's germline CDR1 is SGDLS and CDR2 YYNGEE. The V end was cut by 4 bases, the J end by 5 bases, with 12 bases between. The CDR3 runs 13 residues. The CDR3, as DNA: TGTGCCAGCAGCCTGGACGGAAAGTATGGCTACACCTTC. It specifies CASSLDGKYGYTF.

The chain carries TRBV10-3 and TRBJ2-5; 7 positions agree with TRBD2. J gave up 1 base and V 3 bases, and 8 bases lay outside the gene matches. The length of the CDR3 is 16 residues. Germline CDR1 and CDR2: ENHRY and SYGVKD. CDR3 sequence reads: CAISDPVASGQETQYF. The CDR3 DNA reads TGTGCCATCAGTGATCCGGTGGCTAGCGGCCAAGAGACCCAGTACTTC.